Included here is one T cell receptor beta chain sequence, with context. Antigen unknown. The data were taken from a study of post-analysis software for immune sequencing data. Looked up from germline, CDR1 is SNHLY and CDR2 is FYNNEI. Trimming took 6 bases from V and 0 from J; bases not matched to a gene: 5. There are 15 residues in the CDR3. TCR beta cDNA libraries had unique molecular identifiers. A single record per CDR3 protein comes from TCRdb applying MiXCR to the PCR reads. In the table there are 600,000 to 700,000 distinct CDR3 sequences, over 45% of which are singletons. Points from the study as a whole: Patients carried a handful of TRBV segments more frequently than controls did, and TRBV5-6, TRBV5-1 and TRBV20-1 were among them.

Sequencing was carried out using blood. This receptor was obtained from a girl aged 2-10 years with multiple sclerosis. This chain uses TRBV2 with TRBJ1-5; 7 positions agree with TRBD1. CDR3 coding DNA: TGTGCCAGCAGCGGGACAGTGAATAGCAATCAGCCCCAGCATTTT. As protein: CASSGTVNSNQPQHF.